These 28 T cell receptor beta chains came from one sample sequenced in a study of T cell repertoires in cytomegalovirus infection (dated by TCRdb to the late 2010s). These reads were obtained on an Illumina HiSeq 1500. TCRdb took the public reads, trimmed them with fastp at Q25, ran MiXCR for clone calling and kept in-frame beta chains. Rows matching on CDR3 protein sequence are summarized as one entry with the most common DNA and genes. This sample lists some 590,000 distinct CDR3 sequences; almost 40% were detected once. Roughly 50% of the sample rests with the top ten. The treatment or condition tag for this specimen amounts to: in vitro stimulation with specific CMV peptide epitopes to enrich CMV-specific T cells. No antigen is known for these receptors. Here the sequenced sample was cultured PBMCs, taken from culture after CMV antigen stimulation. Every receptor here comes from a human donor in good health (CMV status not recorded). Some clones in this sample may be carry-over from other donors' samples.

This clonotype appeared a few times. V is TRBV7-2 and J is TRBJ2-1, with TRBD2 identical over 11 bases. CDR3 length: 13 amino acids. V was pared by 3 bases and J by 15 bases, with 7 bases of the junction left unmatched. Germline lookup yields CDR1 SGHTA and CDR2 FQGNSA. The CDR3 here is CASSLGLAARWFF. CDR3 in DNA: TGTGCCAGCAGCTTGGGACTAGCGGCCAGGTGGTTCTTC. The variable domain in full, with the rest retrieved from reference TRBV7-2 and TRBJ2-1, is GAGVSQSPSNKVTEKGKDVELRCDPISGHTALYWYRQSLGQGLEFLIYFQGNSAPDKSGLPSDRFSAERTGGSVSTLTIQRTQQEDSAVYLCASSLGLAARWFFGPGTRLTVL.

This clonotype was counted only a few times. The chain uses TRBV28 and TRBJ2-7; 8 bases match TRBD1. Unmatched junction bases numbered 9, after V lost 6 bases and J lost 2 bases. CDR1 and CDR2 (germline): MDHEN, SYDVKM. CDR3 size: 15 residues. This CDR3 reads CASSSVGTGAYEQYF. CDR3 coding DNA: TGTGCCAGCAGCTCTGTGGGGACAGGAGCCTACGAGCAGTACTTC.

This clonotype was seen at least ten times. The chain joins TRBV6-1 to TRBJ2-7; 10 nucleotides agree with TRBD1. This CDR3 has 14 residues. Per the germline V gene, CDR1 is MNHNS and CDR2 is SASEGT. The trim removed 7 bases at V and 2 bases at J, leaving 5 bases unmatched. The CDR3, as DNA: TGTGCCAGCACCAGGACAGGGGGGCCCTACGAGCAGTACTTC. Residues: CASTRTGGPYEQYF.

DNA for the CDR3: TGCAGTGCTAGACGACATGGGCTTGGGGCAGGGGGCCCCACAGATACGCAGTATTTT. It codes for CSARRHGLGAGGPTDTQYF. V usage is TRBV20-1 and J usage is TRBJ2-3; 8 bases match TRBD1. V gave up 2 bases and J gave up 2 bases; unmatched junction bases: 18. From germline, CDR1 is DFQATT and CDR2 SNEGSKA (reference sequence). CDR3 size: 19 residues.

This clonotype was seen a handful of times. This chain joins TRBV7-2 and TRBJ1-5; D gene unclear. The CDR3 contains 14 residues. Germline CDR1 reads SGHTA; CDR2 reads FQGNSA. V was cut by 5 bases and J by 3 bases, with 11 bases left in between. CDR3 amino acids: CASSPNRANQPQHF. The CDR3 region has the DNA TGTGCCAGCAGCCCAAACCGGGCCAATCAGCCCCAGCATTTT.

The chain recombines TRBV11-3 with TRBJ1-1; D ambiguous. Germline CDR1 is SGHNT and CDR2 is YENEEA. The CDR3 contains 14 residues. Trimming left V 2 bases short and J 4 bases short, with 11 bases between. CDR3 in DNA: TGTGCCAGCAGCTTATCGGGAGATAGCACTGAAGCTTTCTTT. This translates into CASSLSGDSTEAFF.

This chain joins TRBV7-9 and TRBJ2-1; unclear D gene. Germline CDR1 and CDR2: SEHNR and FQNEAQ (reference sequence). This CDR3 region has 13 residues. V gave up 5 bases and J gave up 2 bases, with 7 bases separating them. The CDR3 bases are TGTGCCAGCAGCCCGTTTCCCTACAATGAGCAGTTCTTC. Translated, it gives CASSPFPYNEQFF.

The chain is built from TRBV6-5 and TRBJ1-2, with D possibly being TRBD1 (6 bases). This CDR3 spans 14 amino acids. The V end lost 0 bases, the J end lost 4 bases, and 9 bases lay between the germline ends. The germline V gene has CDR1 MNHEY and CDR2 SVGAGI. CDR3 sequence (DNA): TGTGCCAGCAGTTACTCGACAGGCGGCTATGGCTACACCTTC. Protein sequence: CASSYSTGGYGYTF.

This chain joins TRBV4-1 and TRBJ1-2; 7 bases match TRBD1. The V gene's germline CDR1 is MGHRA and CDR2 YSYEKL. CDR3 size: 16 residues. J was trimmed by 8 bases and V by 1 base; bases with no gene match: 13. CDR3: CASSQVARDREGGYTF. The CDR3 nucleotides are TGCGCCAGCAGCCAAGTAGCTCGGGACAGAGAAGGCGGCTACACCTTC.

J is TRBJ1-2 and V is TRBV7-2; no firm D call. CDR1 is SGHTA and CDR2 is FQGNSA in the germline V gene. The CDR3 is 14 residues long. Trimming took 3 bases from V and 0 from J, leaving 8 bases between them. The CDR3 bases are TGTGCCAGCAGCTTGCCGGGAACTAACTATGGCTACACCTTC. It codes for CASSLPGTNYGYTF. Complete variable domain (other parts from reference TRBV7-2 and TRBJ1-2): GAGVSQSPSNKVTEKGKDVELRCDPISGHTALYWYRQSLGQGLEFLIYFQGNSAPDKSGLPSDRFSAERTGGSVSTLTIQRTQQEDSAVYLCASSLPGTNYGYTFGSGTRLTVV.

This chain links TRBV6-6 with TRBJ2-7; the match to TRBD1 covers 7 bases. There are 15 residues in the CDR3. CDR1 and CDR2 (germline): MNHNY, SVGAGI (reference sequence). With 6 bases clipped from V and 0 bases from J, the junction kept 8 bases outside the gene matches. The CDR3 is CASRTTGEISYEQYF. The CDR3 nucleotides are TGTGCCAGCAGAACCACAGGGGAGATCTCCTACGAGCAGTACTTC.

The chain has TRBV7-2 and TRBJ2-5, with D perhaps assigned TRBD1 or TRBD2 (6 bases each). Germline CDR1 reads SGHTA; CDR2 reads FQGNSA. The V end was cut by 8 bases, the J end by 2 bases, with 12 bases between. The CDR3 loop spans 13 amino acids. The chain's CDR3 is CASGRGLQETQYF. The CDR3 nucleotides read TGTGCCAGCGGCCGGGGGCTACAAGAGACCCAGTACTTC.

The rearrangement uses TRBV7-8 and TRBJ1-1; D remains ambiguous. CDR3 size: 16 residues. Trimming cost V 1 base and J 3 bases, with 15 bases left between them. Germline V gene lookup returns CDR1 SGHVS and CDR2 FQNEAQ. The CDR3 nucleotides read TGTGCCAGCAGCTTAGGGGCACCGGGCAGTTACACTGAAGCTTTCTTT. Translated, it gives CASSLGAPGSYTEAFF. The full variable domain, with the rest looked up from reference TRBV7-8 and TRBJ1-1, is GAGVSQSPRYKVAKRGQDVALRCDPISGHVSLFWYQQALGQGPEFLTYFQNEAQLDKSGLPSDRFFAERPEGSVSTLKIQRTQQEDSAVYLCASSLGAPGSYTEAFFGQGTRLTVV.

This clonotype came up a few times. This chain uses TRBV7-9 with TRBJ2-1; D possibly uses TRBD1 or TRBD2 (5 bases each). The CDR3 spans 15 residues. V lost 1 base and J lost 8, with 15 bases in between. Germline V lookup: CDR1 SEHNR, CDR2 FQNEAQ (reference sequence). CDR3 nucleotide sequence: TGTGCCAGCAGCTTAGGTACGGGGCTCCTGGATGAGCAGTTCTTC. This translates into CASSLGTGLLDEQFF.

This chain connects TRBV7-2 to TRBJ2-7, with D uncertain. V gave up 8 bases and J gave up 5 bases, with 19 bases separating them. The CDR3 covers 14 residues. Per germline, CDR1 SGHTA and CDR2 FQGNSA. The DNA for the CDR3 is TGTGCCAGCTGCGTGGGGTCCCATGGGGACGAGCAGTACTTC. Amino acid sequence: CASCVGSHGDEQYF.

This clonotype was picked up many times. This chain uses TRBV7-8 with TRBJ2-6; 8 bases are a match to TRBD1. Germline CDR1 reads SGHVS; CDR2 reads FQNEAQ. J was trimmed by 3 bases and V by 8 bases; bases with no gene match: 15. The length of the CDR3 is 18 residues. The CDR3 region is CASGLLRQGRFGANVLTF. Here the CDR3 DNA reads TGTGCCAGCGGACTCCTGAGACAGGGGAGGTTTGGGGCCAACGTCCTGACTTTC. The full variable domain, in which reference TRBV7-8 and TRBJ2-6 provide the parts outside the CDR3, is GAGVSQSPRYKVAKRGQDVALRCDPISGHVSLFWYQQALGQGPEFLTYFQNEAQLDKSGLPSDRFFAERPEGSVSTLKIQRTQQEDSAVYLCASGLLRQGRFGANVLTFGAGSRLTVL.

In nucleotides, the CDR3 is TGTGCCACCAGTGATCCCGGACTCTCCGGGGAGCTGTTTTTT. Translated: CATSDPGLSGELFF. The chain links TRBV24-1 to TRBJ2-2; the D gene is possibly TRBD2 (5 bases). Trimming cost V 3 bases and J 6 bases, with 10 bases left between them. CDR1 and CDR2 (germline): KGHDR, SFDVKD. CDR3 size: 14 residues.

This clonotype was picked up a small number of times. The V and J genes are TRBV7-2 and TRBJ2-7; D perhaps matches TRBD2 (6 bases). The CDR3 extends over 14 amino acids. The germline gives CDR1 SGHTA, CDR2 FQGNSA. The V end was cut by 1 base, the J end by 4 bases, with 11 bases between. DNA for the CDR3: TGTGCCAGCAGCTTAGGGCCGGGGGAGTACGAGCAGTACTTC. This sequence encodes CASSLGPGEYEQYF.

This clonotype was counted many times. J is TRBJ2-5 and V is TRBV7-2; D gene uncertain. V dropped 9 bases and J dropped 2 bases, with 13 bases sitting between them. Germline values: CDR1 SGHTA, CDR2 FQGNSA. The CDR3 is made up of 13 amino acids. CDR3 residues: CASTTGRQETQYF. In DNA form, the CDR3 reads TGTGCCAGTACGACCGGGCGTCAAGAGACCCAGTACTTC.

Here the CDR3 reads CSARVPSWGRSTDTQYF. DNA for the CDR3: TGCAGTGCTAGAGTTCCATCGTGGGGGCGTAGCACAGATACGCAGTATTTT. This sequence joins TRBV20-1 and TRBJ2-3; possible D gene TRBD1, 6 bases. V lost 1 base, J lost 0 bases, and 17 bases lay in between. The CDR3 runs to 17 residues. CDR1 and CDR2 from the germline V gene are DFQATT and SNEGSKA (reference sequence).

The V and J genes are TRBV2 and TRBJ1-1; D is undetermined. Trimming stripped 6 bases from V and 8 bases from J, with 19 bases between. Germline values: CDR1 SNHLY, CDR2 FYNNEI. The CDR3 runs to 14 residues. CDR3 loop: CASRGRVSVGEAFF. The CDR3 nucleotides are TGTGCCAGCAGAGGGCGGGTCTCCGTTGGGGAAGCTTTCTTT.

The genes are TRBV6-5 and TRBJ2-1, with a weak D call TRBD2 (6 bases). V gave up 7 bases and J gave up 1 base, with 17 bases separating them. The CDR3 covers 16 residues. Germline V gene data show CDR1 as MNHEY and CDR2 as SVGAGI. CDR3 bases: TGTGCCAGCACCCAGAGGAGGGGTGGGTCCTACAATGAGCAGTTCTTC. Translated: CASTQRRGGSYNEQFF.

This clonotype was seen more than once but under ten times. The J gene is TRBJ2-2, the V gene TRBV18; 8 nucleotides align to TRBD1. This CDR3 is built from 15 residues. The trim removed 5 bases at V and 6 bases at J, leaving 8 bases unmatched. Germline assignment: CDR1 KGHSH and CDR2 LQKENI. This CDR3 reads CASSSGQGGAGELFF. DNA of the CDR3: TGTGCCAGCTCATCAGGACAGGGTGGCGCCGGGGAGCTGTTTTTT. Full variable domain (outside the CDR3, taken from reference TRBV18 and TRBJ2-2): NAGVMQNPRHLVRRRGQEARLRCSPMKGHSHVYWYRQLPEEGLKFMVYLQKENIIDESGMPKERFSAEFPKEGPSILRIQQVVRGDSAAYFCASSSGQGGAGELFFGEGSRLTVL.

This clonotype occurred a few times. The chain has TRBV7-2 and TRBJ2-7, with a tentative D call TRBD1 (6 bases). Deletions cut 2 bases from V and 2 bases from J, with 13 bases between. The germline gives CDR1 SGHTA, CDR2 FQGNSA. This CDR3 is 15 amino acids long. The CDR3 DNA follows: TGTGCCAGCAGCTTATTTCAGGGGCTAGCCTACGAGCAGTACTTC. Protein product: CASSLFQGLAYEQYF.

This clonotype showed up just a few times. CDR3 region: CASSPETGGGTEAFF. The CDR3 DNA is TGCGCCAGCAGCCCGGAGACAGGGGGCGGTACTGAAGCTTTCTTT. The V call is TRBV5-1, the J call TRBJ1-1; 10 bases are a match to TRBD1. The length of the CDR3 is 15 residues. The ends lost 4 bases at V and 5 bases at J; junction bases unmatched: 8. Germline CDR1 reads SGHRS; CDR2 reads YFSETQ. The whole variable domain, remainder taken from reference TRBV5-1 and TRBJ1-1, is KAGVTQTPRYLIKTRGQQVTLSCSPISGHRSVSWYQQTPGQGLQFLFEYFSETQRNKGNFPGRFSGRQFSNSRSEMNVSTLELGDSALYLCASSPETGGGTEAFFGQGTRLTVV.

This clonotype was observed a handful of times. The chain links TRBV11-2 to TRBJ2-1; no clear D. The CDR3 length is 14 residues. The germline V and J ends were trimmed by 4 bases and 10 bases, with 17 bases remaining between them. Germline V gene sequence: CDR1 SGHAT, CDR2 FQNNGV. CDR3 in amino acids: CASSYRAGVGEQFF. CDR3 nucleotide sequence: TGTGCCAGCAGCTACCGGGCAGGTGTCGGGGAGCAGTTCTTC.

The chain combines TRBV29-1 with TRBJ2-5; D might be TRBD1 (7 bases). V shed 8 bases and J shed 4 bases, with 14 bases lying between them. Germline V gene data show CDR1 as SQVTM and CDR2 as ANQGSEA. CDR3 length: 12 residues. CDR3 protein: CSIRQGGETQYF. The CDR3, as DNA: TGCAGCATCCGACAGGGAGGAGAGACCCAGTACTTC.

The chain combines TRBV4-1 with TRBJ2-1; TRBD2 matches 9 bases. This CDR3 has 20 residues. V lost 0 bases, J lost 0 bases, and 12 bases stayed unmatched. Germline loops: CDR1 MGHRA, CDR2 YSYEKL. This CDR3 reads CASSQDRVAGAQSSYNEQFF. CDR3 bases: TGCGCCAGCAGCCAAGATCGGGTAGCGGGAGCCCAGAGCTCCTACAATGAGCAGTTCTTC.